This entry concerns a single T cell receptor beta chain. The length of the CDR3 is 15 residues. V lost 1 base to trimming and J lost 3 bases; unmatched junction nucleotides: 6. CDR1 is LNHDA and CDR2 is SQIVND in the germline V gene (reference sequence). This sample is part of a study of technical replicates of blood from several donors. Some clones are missing from TCRdb's copy, which holds only in-frame ones; the method was immunoSEQ multiplex PCR. The table lists 74,000 or so clones, approximately 93% of them singletons. The clonotype was recovered from a human donor in good health. The sample comprised T cells isolated from PBMCs. The gene calls are TRBV19 and TRBJ2-7, with TRBD2 identical over 7 bases. CDR3 bases: TGTGCCAGTAGTATAGCTTGGACTAGTCTCTACGAGCAGTACTTC. Residues: CASSIAWTSLYEQYF.